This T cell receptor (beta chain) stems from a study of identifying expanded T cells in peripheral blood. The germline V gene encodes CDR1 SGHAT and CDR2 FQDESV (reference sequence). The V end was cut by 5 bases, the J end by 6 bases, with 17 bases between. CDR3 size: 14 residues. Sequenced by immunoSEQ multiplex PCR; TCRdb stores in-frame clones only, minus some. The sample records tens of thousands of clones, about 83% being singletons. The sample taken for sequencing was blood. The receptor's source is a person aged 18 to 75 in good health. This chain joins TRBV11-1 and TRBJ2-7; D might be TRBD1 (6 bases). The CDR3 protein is CASSRTGNTAEQYF. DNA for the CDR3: TGTGCCAGCAGCCGAACAGGGAACACGGCCGAGCAGTACTTC.